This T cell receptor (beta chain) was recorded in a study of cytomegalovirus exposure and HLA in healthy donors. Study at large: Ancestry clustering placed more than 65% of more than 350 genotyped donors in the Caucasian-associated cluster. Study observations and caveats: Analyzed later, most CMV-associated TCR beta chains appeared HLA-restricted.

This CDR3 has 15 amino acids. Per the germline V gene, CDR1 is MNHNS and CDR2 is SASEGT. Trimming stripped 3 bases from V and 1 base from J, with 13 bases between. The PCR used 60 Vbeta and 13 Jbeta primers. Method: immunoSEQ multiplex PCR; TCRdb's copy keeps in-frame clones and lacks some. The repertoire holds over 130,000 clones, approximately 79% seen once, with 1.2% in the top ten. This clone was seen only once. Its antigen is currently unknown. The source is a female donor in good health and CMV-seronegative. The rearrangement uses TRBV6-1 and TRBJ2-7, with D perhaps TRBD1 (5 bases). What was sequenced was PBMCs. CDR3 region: CASSEEWGLSYEQYF. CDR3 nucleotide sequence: TGTGCCAGCAGTGAGGAGTGGGGCCTATCCTACGAGCAGTACTTC.